The next 4 T cell receptor beta chains were all read from a single sample in a study of T cell repertoires in cytomegalovirus infection. TCRdb re-called the reads with MiXCR, one entry per CDR3 protein. The table records 150,000 or so distinct CDR3 sequences, roughly 18% of them present only once. Sequencing input: CD8+ T cells from PBMCs. Receptors were obtained from a human donor in good health (CMV status not recorded). Some clones in this sample may be carry-over from other donors' samples.

In nucleotides, the CDR3 is TGTGCCAGCAGCTCTGATTTGGGGCCCCCCTACAATGAGCAGTTCTTC. Protein product: CASSSDLGPPYNEQFF. The V call is TRBV7-2, the J call TRBJ2-1, with D perhaps matching TRBD1 (5 bases). The CDR3 is 16 residues long. The germline V gene has CDR1 SGHTA and CDR2 FQGNSA. V was trimmed by 4 bases and J by 2 bases, leaving 15 bases between them. Full variable domain (outside the CDR3, taken from reference TRBV7-2 and TRBJ2-1): GAGVSQSPSNKVTEKGKDVELRCDPISGHTALYWYRQSLGQGLEFLIYFQGNSAPDKSGLPSDRFSAERTGGSVSTLTIQRTQQEDSAVYLCASSSDLGPPYNEQFFGPGTRLTVL.

This clonotype was detected a few times. The chain combines TRBV7-2 with TRBJ2-1, with D uncertain. Germline V CDR1 and CDR2: SGHTA, FQGNSA. The length of the CDR3 is 14 residues. V was pared by 1 base and J by 7 bases, with 11 bases between. CDR3 amino acids: CASSLGPTTNEQFF. DNA for the CDR3: TGTGCCAGCAGCTTAGGACCTACGACGAATGAGCAGTTCTTC.

This chain joins TRBV20-1 and TRBJ2-1; possible D gene TRBD1, 5 bases. Germline V lookup: CDR1 DFQATT, CDR2 SNEGSKA (reference sequence). The CDR3 extends over 14 amino acids. V was pared by 1 base and J by 3 bases, with 10 bases between. The CDR3 DNA sequence: TGCAGTGCTAGAGTCAAGGGGATCTACAATGAGCAGTTCTTC. The encoded protein is CSARVKGIYNEQFF.

This chain uses TRBV4-2 with TRBJ2-1; possibly TRBD2 for D (5 bases). CDR3 length: 18 residues. V was trimmed by 0 bases and J by 0 bases, leaving 15 bases between them. CDR1 and CDR2 from the germline V gene are LGHNA and YNFKEQ. The DNA of the CDR3 is TGTGCCAGCAGCCAAGAAGTTTTGGGGAGCTTCTCCTACAATGAGCAGTTCTTC. Translated: CASSQEVLGSFSYNEQFF.